A selection of T cell receptor beta chains follows, all from one sample in a study of technical replicates of blood from a handful of donors. Sequencing was performed with immunoSEQ multiplex PCR; in TCRdb, only in-frame clones are kept and a portion is missing. The sample has fewer than 100,000 clones, approximately 95% seen once. The sample was T cells isolated from PBMCs. These receptors were obtained from a human donor in good health. Both conserved end residues are part of each CDR3. Size values are once, few and many counts, or a class for expanded clones, and some rows have none.

TRBV4-1	once	TRBJ2-3	CASSQAGSSTDTQYF
TRBV5-1	once	TRBJ2-2	CASSFRTSPGELFF
TRBV6-5	NA	TRBJ2-3	CASSVRQGTDTQYF
TRBV28	once	TRBJ1-5	CASSRGTAQNQPQHF
TRBV30	NA	TRBJ1-1	CAWALTGRTEAFF
TRBV13	NA	TRBJ1-4	CASSPRRGRTNEKLFF
TRBV9	NA	TRBJ2-2	CASSVGQGNTGELFF
TRBV9	NA	TRBJ1-1	CASSVGGGGEDKAFF
TRBV15	NA	TRBJ2-7	CATSRDFQYEQYF
TRBV19	NA	TRBJ2-1	CASSPGTSGRAYNEQFF
TRBV19	once	TRBJ1-1	CASSMGQMRTEAFF
TRBV4-1	NA	TRBJ2-3	CASSQERGDTQYF
TRBV6-5	NA	TRBJ2-7	CASTNLGGTYEQYF
TRBV18	NA	TRBJ1-2	CASSPDRGPYGYTF
TRBV2	once	TRBJ2-6	CASRGTAGANVLTF
TRBV9	NA	TRBJ1-2	CASSPRTGSGYGYTF
TRBV4-1	NA	TRBJ2-7	CASSTFPGGRIYEQYF
TRBV7-9	NA	TRBJ2-1	CASSLGGTTGGNEQFF
TRBV19	NA	TRBJ2-3	CASSRGRATGDTQYF
TRBV19	NA	TRBJ1-1	CASSIDDRGFEAFF
TRBV28	NA	TRBJ1-4	CASSFRGRGNEKLFF
TRBV7-6	NA	TRBJ1-4	CASSQEAKENEKLFF
TRBV15	NA	TRBJ2-7	CATSRALGLASYEQYF
TRBV27	NA	TRBJ1-1	CASSLAGALQITEAFF
TRBV29-1	NA	TRBJ2-1	CSVEERGDEQFF
TRBV10-1	NA	TRBJ2-1	CASSDSPSGGSHYNEQFF
TRBV6-1	NA	TRBJ2-2	CASRALAGASRELFF
TRBV2	once	TRBJ2-7	CASSEDPSDRGRDEQYF
TRBV28	NA	TRBJ2-3	CASSFTSSGRGDTQYF
TRBV2	NA	TRBJ2-7	CASSQQGAGYEQYF
TRBV2	NA	TRBJ2-2	CASSEGQAGDTGELFF
TRBV7-7	NA	TRBJ2-5	CASSLEQGWQETQYF
TRBV2	NA	TRBJ1-2	CASSPTGWWHNYGYTF
TRBV7-2	NA	TRBJ2-7	CASTLGTGDYEQYF
TRBV5-4	NA	TRBJ2-3	CASSFKGGTDTQYF
TRBV19	NA	TRBJ2-7	CASSMGQGYEQYF
TRBV6-1	NA	TRBJ2-7	CASSLRTVQDEQYF
TRBV6-6	NA	TRBJ1-2	CASVGGSFGYTF
TRBV2	NA	TRBJ1-1	CASTEDGGNTEAFF
TRBV4-2	NA	TRBJ2-5	CASGKLAEGLETQYF
TRBV9	NA	TRBJ1-2	CASSVATGRANYGYTF
TRBV4-1	NA	TRBJ1-1	CASSHIRQTYTEAFF
TRBV15	NA	TRBJ1-1	CATSGQLSQEGAFF
TRBV14	NA	TRBJ1-2	CASSQGRDRGYTF
TRBV28	NA	TRBJ2-7	CASSLPGGASYEQYF
TRBV7-2	NA	TRBJ1-2	CASSLVSGTGSGGYTF
TRBV19	NA	TRBJ2-1	CASSALAGEPGLGQFF
TRBV28	NA	TRBJ2-1	CASSLVGAGGREQFF
TRBV28	NA	TRBJ1-5	CASSLRQGFNQPQHF
TRBV10-2	NA	TRBJ2-5	CASSDARQETQYF
TRBV7-8	NA	TRBJ2-1	CASSSLYKRTFTSYNEQFF
TRBV10-1	NA	TRBJ2-1	CASSEEGVYNEQFF
TRBV5-1	NA	TRBJ1-2	CASSLTELQDNYGYTF
TRBV18	NA	TRBJ2-1	CASSPKGLAGGYNEQFF